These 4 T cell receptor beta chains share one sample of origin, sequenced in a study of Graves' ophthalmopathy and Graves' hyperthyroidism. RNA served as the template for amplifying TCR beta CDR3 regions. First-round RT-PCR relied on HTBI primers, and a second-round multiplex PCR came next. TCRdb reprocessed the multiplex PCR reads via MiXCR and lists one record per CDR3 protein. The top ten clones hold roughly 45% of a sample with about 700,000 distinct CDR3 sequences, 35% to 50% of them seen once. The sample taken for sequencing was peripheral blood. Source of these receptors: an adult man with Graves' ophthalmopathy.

CDR3 residues: CASSDPAGRSNEKLFF. CDR3 nucleotide sequence: TGTGCCAGCAGTGACCCTGCGGGGAGGAGTAATGAAAAACTGTTTTTT. The chain has TRBV2 and TRBJ1-4, with no clear D. Germline V lookup: CDR1 SNHLY, CDR2 FYNNEI. The CDR3 runs to 16 residues. V was trimmed by 3 bases and J by 4 bases, leaving 15 bases between them.

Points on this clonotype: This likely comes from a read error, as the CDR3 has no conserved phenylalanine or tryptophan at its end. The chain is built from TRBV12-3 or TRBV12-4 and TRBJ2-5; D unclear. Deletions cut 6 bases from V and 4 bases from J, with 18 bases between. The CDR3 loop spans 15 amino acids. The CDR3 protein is CASSPGQVSAETQYV. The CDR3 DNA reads TGTGCCAGCAGCCCTGGGCAGGTATCTGCAGAGACCCAGTACGTC.

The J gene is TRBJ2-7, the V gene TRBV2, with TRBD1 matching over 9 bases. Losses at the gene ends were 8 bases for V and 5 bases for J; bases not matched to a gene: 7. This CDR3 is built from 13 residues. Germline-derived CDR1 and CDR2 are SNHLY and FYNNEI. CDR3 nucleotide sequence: TGTGCCAGCGCCCTGGGACAGGGAAACGAGCAGTACTTC. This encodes CASALGQGNEQYF.

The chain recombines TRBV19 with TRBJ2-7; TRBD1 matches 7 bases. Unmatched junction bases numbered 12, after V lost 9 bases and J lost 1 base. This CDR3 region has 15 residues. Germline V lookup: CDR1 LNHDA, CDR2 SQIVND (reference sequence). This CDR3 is CASRFQTGNSYEQYF. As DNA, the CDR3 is TGTGCCAGCAGATTCCAGACAGGGAATTCCTACGAGCAGTACTTC.